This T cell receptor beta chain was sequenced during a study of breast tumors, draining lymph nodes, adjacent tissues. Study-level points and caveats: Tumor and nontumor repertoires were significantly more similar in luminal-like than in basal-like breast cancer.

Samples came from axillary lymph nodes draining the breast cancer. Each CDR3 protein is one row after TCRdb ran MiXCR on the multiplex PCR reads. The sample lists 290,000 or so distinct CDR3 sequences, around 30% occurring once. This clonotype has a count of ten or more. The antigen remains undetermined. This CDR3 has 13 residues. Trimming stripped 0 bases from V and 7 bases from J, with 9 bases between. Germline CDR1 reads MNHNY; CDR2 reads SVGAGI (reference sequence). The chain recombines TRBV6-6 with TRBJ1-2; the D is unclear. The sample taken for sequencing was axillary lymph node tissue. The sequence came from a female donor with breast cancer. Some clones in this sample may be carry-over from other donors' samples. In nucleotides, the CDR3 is TGTGCCAGCAGTTACTCGAGAGAAGGTGGCTACACCTTC. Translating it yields CASSYSREGGYTF.